These T cell receptor beta chains were read from a single sample in a study of neurological immune-mediated disorders. TCRdb re-analysed the 5' RACE reads in MiXCR, keeping a single row per CDR3 protein. Of about 55,000 distinct CDR3 sequences listed, more than 4% were seen once; the top ten hold 2.5% to 3%. The sequencing sample was made of PBMCs. Receptors originate from a man aged 50 to 60 with multiple sclerosis. The CDR3 runs from the conserved cysteine through the conserved F or W. Size is omitted from some rows. Given values are once, few, many or a class for expanded clones.

V	size	J	CDR3
TRBV7-9	few	TRBJ2-7	CASSLGQNYEQYF
TRBV7-2	many	TRBJ1-1	CASSLQNTEAFF
TRBV27	few	TRBJ1-5	CASSQGNIGQPQHF
TRBV27	few	TRBJ1-2	CASSLKIGGTYGYTF
TRBV12-3/TRBV12-4	many	TRBJ2-2	CASSPDRGRNTGELFF
TRBV20-1	many	TRBJ1-1	CSARRPNTEAFF
TRBV9	many	TRBJ2-1	CASSPRTSDNEQFF
TRBV20-1	many	TRBJ1-2	CSARLQEGYGYTF
TRBV15	many	TRBJ2-1	CATSAARGVLGEQFF
TRBV6-6	.	TRBJ2-5	CASNPRADSQETQYF
TRBV21-1	many	TRBJ1-1	CASSKAVGNTEAFF
TRBV12-3/TRBV12-4	few	TRBJ2-2	CASSLSGNGELFF
TRBV7-9	few	TRBJ1-1	CASSLDLRAEAFF
TRBV6-6	many	TRBJ1-2	CASSYSPRVEDYGYTF
TRBV3-1	.	TRBJ1-5	CASSQRGGRNQPQNF
TRBV20-1	many	TRBJ1-5	CSARLARGRSQPQHF
TRBV12-3/TRBV12-4	few	TRBJ2-3	CASSPARGQGTDTQYF
TRBV5-4	many	TRBJ2-1	CASSITSGATPREQFF
TRBV20-1	many	TRBJ2-2	CSAPAGSGELFF
TRBV28	many	TRBJ2-7	CASNRPGTSGTDYEQYF
TRBV7-9	few	TRBJ2-3	CASGSPNTQYF
TRBV5-1	many	TRBJ2-5	CASSLESGLAGTETQYF
TRBV2	many	TRBJ2-5	CASTEGGETQYF
TRBV6-5	many	TRBJ2-2	CASRTGTDNTGELFF
TRBV5-5	.	TRBJ1-1	CASSRDRVSTEAFF
TRBV10-3	many	TRBJ1-2	CAISETVGTGRLSGYTF
TRBV29-1	few	TRBJ2-7	CSGLVRYEQYF
TRBV6-5	.	TRBJ2-5	CASSRSGGLLETQYF
TRBV20-1	many	TRBJ2-5	CRTGSGGETQYF
TRBV20-1	few	TRBJ2-7	CSATVGGSSYEQYF
TRBV6-6	.	TRBJ1-4	CASSYSSNEKLFF
TRBV3-1	many	TRBJ2-1	CASSLPGQSNEQFF
TRBV28	few	TRBJ1-5	CASSLYRQHSNQPQNF
TRBV6-5	few	TRBJ2-1	CASRSDRTGGRLGEQFF
TRBV11-2	many	TRBJ2-5	CASSLGGIQETQYF
TRBV5-1	many	TRBJ2-2	CASSLLGDTGELFF
TRBV7-9	.	TRBJ2-7	CASSFSQFRRGPYYEQYF
TRBV5-1	.	TRBJ2-7	CASSPGGSSGPSYEQYF
TRBV7-2	few	TRBJ2-1	CASSLAASHEQFF
TRBV12-3/TRBV12-4	many	TRBJ2-2	CASSFEQLTGELFF
TRBV9	.	TRBJ2-7	CASSVGPASYEQYF
TRBV20-1	.	TRBJ2-3	CSANQGDTQYF
TRBV7-2	many	TRBJ1-5	CASSLDGWSNQPQHF
TRBV5-1	many	TRBJ2-2	CASSLRGDGELFF
TRBV20-1	many	TRBJ2-1	CSAVDPSGRPDNEQFF
TRBV5-1	many	TRBJ2-2	CASSFTPDTSYDGELFF
TRBV4-1	many	TRBJ1-5	CASSHQGWQPQHF
TRBV24-1	many	TRBJ2-5	CAIGMGETQYF